The 30 T cell receptor beta chains presented below share a single source sample, sequenced in a study of blood T cell repertoires in COVID-19 (dated by TCRdb to 2019 to 2021). The library was prepared using the immunoSEQ multiplex PCR assay. TCRdb took this table from immuneACCESS and kept in-frame rearrangements with V and J called. Such tables lack part of the clones; where checked against another copy, unresolved V genes explain under half of the gap, and the rest is unexplained. For this sample there are under 100,000 clones; roughly nine tenths appear just once. The ten largest make up 3% to 4% of the sample. The sequenced sample was peripheral blood. The receptors were sampled from a woman aged 70 to 79 with acute or convalescent COVID-19.

CDR3 nucleotides: TGTGCCAGTACCGCCGGGAGCTCTGGGGCCAACGTCCTGACTTTC. Translated: CASTAGSSGANVLTF. The rearrangement uses TRBV19 and TRBJ2-6; D possibly corresponds to TRBD2 (6 bases). Germline V gene sequence: CDR1 LNHDA, CDR2 SQIVND (reference sequence). The V and J ends lost 7 bases and 0 bases respectively, with 10 bases between them. The CDR3 totals 15 residues.

The rearrangement joins TRBV5-4 to TRBJ2-1, with TRBD2 identical over 7 bases. Per germline, CDR1 SGHNT and CDR2 YYREEE (reference sequence). J lost 0 bases, V lost 4 bases, and 4 bases had no gene match. The CDR3 covers 15 residues. The CDR3 DNA reads TGTGCCAGCAGCGCCCCGGGAGGCTCCTACAATGAGCAGTTCTTC. Translated: CASSAPGGSYNEQFF.

V gene TRBV6-1 combines with J gene TRBJ2-5; 10 bases are a match to TRBD2. The CDR3 has 15 amino acids. CDR1 and CDR2 (germline): MNHNS, SASEGT. Trimming took 0 bases from V and 5 from J; bases not matched to a gene: 3. The CDR3 protein is CASSEAASGGETQYF. Written as DNA, the CDR3 is TGTGCCAGCAGTGAAGCGGCTAGCGGGGGTGAGACCCAGTACTTC.

This chain links TRBV18 with TRBJ2-7; 10 bases fit TRBD2. The CDR3 length is 15 residues. With 6 bases clipped from V and 4 bases from J, the junction kept 9 bases outside the gene matches. Germline values: CDR1 KGHSH, CDR2 LQKENI. CDR3 in DNA: TGTGCCAGCTCCCCTCGGACTAGCGGCCTTTACGAGCAGTACTTC. This codes for CASSPRTSGLYEQYF.

The chain employs TRBV5-4 and TRBJ2-7; D is perhaps TRBD2 (5 bases). This CDR3 is built from 11 residues. In germline, CDR1 is SGHNT, CDR2 YYREEE (reference sequence). Trimming removed 4 bases from V and 6 bases from J, with 8 bases in between. The CDR3 bases are TGTGCCAGCAGCGCCGCGGGCGAGCAGTACTTC. This gives the protein CASSAAGEQYF.

This sequence joins TRBV20-1 and TRBJ2-3; TRBD2 matches 10 bases. The CDR3 spans 16 residues. Looked up from germline, CDR1 is DFQATT and CDR2 is SNEGSKA (reference sequence). Trimming took 3 bases from V and 4 from J; bases not matched to a gene: 10. CDR3 loop: CSASFVAGGVADTQYF. For the CDR3, the DNA is TGCAGTGCTAGTTTCGTAGCGGGAGGAGTGGCAGATACGCAGTATTTT.

The J gene is TRBJ1-1, the V gene TRBV4-1; TRBD1 matches 10 bases. This CDR3 has 16 residues. J gave up 4 bases and V 3 bases, and 8 bases lay outside the gene matches. Germline lookup yields CDR1 MGHRA and CDR2 YSYEKL. The CDR3 sequence: CASSQLGTGVSTEAFF. DNA for the CDR3: TGCGCCAGCAGCCAGCTTGGGACAGGGGTATCCACTGAAGCTTTCTTT.

The chain has TRBV19 and TRBJ2-1; D is possibly TRBD1 (6 bases). The CDR3 contains 13 residues. Trimming pared 2 bases from V and 8 bases from J, leaving 10 bases between. CDR1 and CDR2 (germline): LNHDA, SQIVND (reference sequence). Here the CDR3 DNA reads TGTGCCAGTAGTATACTACAGGGCTATGAGCAGTTCTTC. Protein: CASSILQGYEQFF. The variable domain in full, with the rest retrieved from reference TRBV19 and TRBJ2-1, is DGGITQSPKYLFRKEGQNVTLSCEQNLNHDAMYWYRQDPGQGLRLIYYSQIVNDFQKGDIAEGYSVSREKKESFPLTVTSAQKNPTAFYLCASSILQGYEQFFGPGTRLTVL.

In its sample, this clone was seen once. Germline is not matched at one junction end, which may reflect a read error. The chain employs TRBV15 and TRBJ2-1; 11 bases line up with TRBD2. This CDR3 has 17 amino acids. The germline V gene has CDR1 LNHNV and CDR2 YYDKDF (reference sequence). The CDR3 DNA reads as TGTGCCACCAGCAGAGACCGTAGCGGGGGGGCCTATAATGAGCAGTTCTTC. Its protein is CATSRDRSGGAYNEQFF.

This sequence joins TRBV5-1 and TRBJ2-7; a possible D gene is TRBD2 (6 bases). The CDR3 is made up of 13 amino acids. Germline V gene sequence: CDR1 SGHRS, CDR2 YFSETQ. V lost 4 bases and J lost 0, with 8 bases in between. CDR3 sequence reads: CASSPGGSYEQYF. In nucleotides, the CDR3 is TGCGCCAGCAGCCCCGGGGGCTCCTACGAGCAGTACTTC. The variable domain in full, with the rest retrieved from reference TRBV5-1 and TRBJ2-7, is KAGVTQTPRYLIKTRGQQVTLSCSPISGHRSVSWYQQTPGQGLQFLFEYFSETQRNKGNFPGRFSGRQFSNSRSEMNVSTLELGDSALYLCASSPGGSYEQYFGPGTRLTVT.

The CDR3 loop reads CASSLGQGVGEQFF. The CDR3 region has the DNA TGTGCCAGCTCCCTCGGACAGGGCGTGGGTGAGCAGTTCTTC. V and J are TRBV18 and TRBJ2-1; 8 bases match TRBD1. CDR3 length: 14 amino acids. Per the germline V gene, CDR1 is KGHSH and CDR2 is LQKENI. V trimming: 6 bases; J trimming: 9 bases; junction bases outside the gene matches: 10.

V gene TRBV9 combines with J gene TRBJ2-2; possible D gene TRBD1, 5 bases. The germline V and J ends were trimmed by 4 bases and 6 bases, with 10 bases remaining between them. The length of the CDR3 is 13 residues. From germline, CDR1 is SGDLS and CDR2 YYNGEE. The CDR3 here is CASSSGYPGELFF. The DNA of the CDR3 is TGTGCCAGCAGCTCAGGGTATCCCGGGGAGCTGTTTTTT.

The chain links TRBV5-1 to TRBJ1-1; D ambiguous. Germline V gene sequence: CDR1 SGHRS, CDR2 YFSETQ. There are 14 residues in the CDR3. Trimming removed 2 bases from V and 2 bases from J, with 10 bases in between. For the CDR3, the DNA is TGCGCCAGCAGCTTATCCGGGAGCAACACTGAAGCTTTCTTT. As protein: CASSLSGSNTEAFF.

The V and J genes are TRBV4-1 and TRBJ2-3, with a weak D call TRBD1 (7 bases). The germline CDR1 and CDR2 sequences are MGHRA and YSYEKL. V was clipped by 0 bases and J by 3 bases, with 10 bases between them. The CDR3 is made up of 15 amino acids. CDR3 amino acids: CASSQETGTTDTQYF. The CDR3 region has the DNA TGCGCCAGCAGCCAAGAGACAGGGACTACAGATACGCAGTATTTT.

The CDR3 DNA follows: TGTGCCAGCAGCCAAGACCACAGGAACACTGAAGCTTTCTTT. Translation: CASSQDHRNTEAFF. The chain joins TRBV3-1 (or the pseudogene TRBV3-2) to TRBJ1-1; D remains ambiguous. The germline CDR1 and CDR2 sequences are LGHDT and YNNKEL (reference sequence). There are 14 residues in the CDR3. The V end was cut by 0 bases, the J end by 1 base, with 6 bases between.

The J gene is TRBJ2-2, the V gene TRBV5-1; 8 positions match TRBD1. Germline V gene data show CDR1 as SGHRS and CDR2 as YFSETQ. V trimming: 4 bases; J trimming: 8 bases; junction bases outside the gene matches: 16. This CDR3 comprises 17 residues. The CDR3: CASSDTPQGAVTGELFF. In nucleotides, the CDR3 is TGCGCCAGCAGCGATACGCCTCAGGGGGCTGTCACAGGGGAGCTGTTTTTT.

The chain combines TRBV30 with TRBJ1-1; no clear D. CDR1 is GTSNPN, CDR2 SVGIG, per germline (reference sequence). This CDR3 region has 14 residues. Trimming took off 5 bases at V and 1 base at J, with 14 bases between the two ends. The CDR3 reads CAWGGRGGNTEAFF. The DNA of the CDR3 is TGTGCCTGGGGCGGACGGGGTGGGAACACTGAAGCTTTCTTT.

The V call is TRBV10-1, the J call TRBJ1-2; D possibly corresponds to TRBD1 (5 bases). CDR1 and CDR2 from the germline V gene are WNHNN and SYGVQD (reference sequence). Trimming removed 4 bases from V and 0 bases from J, with 18 bases in between. This CDR3 is 17 amino acids long. The CDR3 nucleotides are TGCGCCAGCAGTGTACCTGCGGGGGGAATAACTAACTATGGCTACACCTTC. It specifies CASSVPAGGITNYGYTF.

A single count supports this clone. CDR3 region: CASRTTGETPLHF. CDR3 nucleotide sequence: TGTGCCAGCAGAACCACAGGGGAAACACCCCTCCACTTT. The chain carries TRBV12-3 or TRBV12-4 and TRBJ1-6; 7 nucleotides line up with TRBD1. CDR3 length: 13 residues. V trimming: 6 bases; J trimming: 11 bases; junction bases outside the gene matches: 7.

Here the CDR3 reads CASSDRDRGAVTGNTIYF. As DNA, the CDR3 is TGTGCCAGCAGTGACCGGGACAGGGGAGCGGTGACTGGAAACACCATATATTTT. The V call is TRBV6-1, the J call TRBJ1-3, with 10 bases aligning to TRBD1. The CDR3 is 18 amino acids. The germline V gene has CDR1 MNHNS and CDR2 SASEGT. Trimming at V came to 3 bases and at J to 2 bases, leaving 10 bases not matched to a gene.

The chain links TRBV18 to TRBJ2-1; TRBD1 matches 9 bases. This CDR3 contains 16 residues. The germline gives CDR1 KGHSH, CDR2 LQKENI. V lost 3 bases and J lost 6; bases outside the gene matches: 9. CDR3 sequence reads: CASSPGLGQGANEQFF. The CDR3 DNA follows: TGTGCCAGCTCACCTGGGTTGGGACAGGGCGCCAATGAGCAGTTCTTC.

The chain carries TRBV7-2 and TRBJ2-2; possibly TRBD2 for D (6 bases). Germline V gives CDR1 SGHTA, CDR2 FQGNSA. Trimming took off 3 bases at V and 6 bases at J, with 20 bases between the two ends. The CDR3 is 17 amino acids. The CDR3 loop is CASSFSVPGVFPGELFF. The CDR3 DNA reads TGTGCCAGCAGCTTTTCCGTACCGGGAGTATTTCCCGGGGAGCTGTTTTTT.

This clone was observed once. This chain uses TRBV5-1 with TRBJ2-3; no clear D. Germline V gene sequence: CDR1 SGHRS, CDR2 YFSETQ. V lost 1 base and J lost 2, with 8 bases in between. The CDR3 has 14 residues. The CDR3 protein is CASSLNQDTDTQYF. The CDR3, as DNA: TGCGCCAGCAGCTTGAACCAGGACACAGATACGCAGTATTTT.

This chain uses TRBV5-8 with TRBJ1-5, with TRBD1 as a possible D gene (5 bases). Trimming took 0 bases from V and 2 from J, leaving 21 bases between them. This CDR3 has 19 residues. Germline V gives CDR1 SGHTS, CDR2 YDEGEE. CDR3: CASSLATGEGLAGNQPQHF. The CDR3, as DNA: TGTGCCAGCAGCTTGGCCACGGGTGAGGGGCTAGCGGGCAATCAGCCCCAGCATTTT.

The V call is TRBV6-5, the J call TRBJ1-2; 7 positions match TRBD1. The germline CDR1 and CDR2 sequences are MNHEY and SVGAGI. The J segment lost 6 bases and the V segment lost 7 bases, leaving 11 bases of the junction unmatched. This CDR3 has 14 residues. CDR3 loop: CASTQVGGWNGYTF. Here the CDR3 DNA reads TGTGCCAGCACCCAGGTAGGGGGCTGGAATGGCTACACCTTC.

This clone was seen a single time. V usage is TRBV6-6 and J usage is TRBJ1-2; 9 bases fit TRBD1. With 5 bases clipped from V and 5 bases from J, the junction kept 6 bases outside the gene matches. CDR1 and CDR2 (germline): MNHNY, SVGAGI (reference sequence). CDR3 length equals 14 residues. This chain's CDR3 is CASSSPGQGYGYTF. The DNA for the CDR3 is TGTGCCAGCAGTAGTCCGGGACAGGGTTATGGCTACACCTTC.

The chain has TRBV2 and TRBJ1-5, with D possibly being TRBD1 (6 bases). The V gene's germline CDR1 is SNHLY and CDR2 FYNNEI. Trimming left V 7 bases short and J 3 bases short, with 13 bases between. The CDR3 spans 14 residues. The CDR3 coding sequence is TGTGCCAGCAAATACCGGGACACCAATCAGCCCCAGCATTTT. This translates into CASKYRDTNQPQHF.

The CDR3 DNA follows: TGTGCCAGCAGCTCGAGCGGGGGGTGGACTGAAGCTTTCTTT. Its protein is CASSSSGGWTEAFF. The chain combines TRBV9 with TRBJ1-1; D is perhaps TRBD1 (5 bases). In germline, CDR1 is SGDLS, CDR2 YYNGEE. Trimming shortened V by 4 bases and J by 5 bases, and 15 bases separated the two germline ends. The CDR3 loop spans 14 amino acids.

This chain links TRBV14 with TRBJ2-1; no clear D gene. Germline CDR1 SGHDN, CDR2 FVKESK. The germline V and J ends were trimmed by 1 base and 10 bases, with 5 bases remaining between them. CDR3 length: 11 amino acids. CDR3 bases: TGTGCCAGCAGCCAAGGCGCAGAGCAGTTCTTC. It is translated as CASSQGAEQFF. Using reference TRBV14 and TRBJ2-1 for the parts outside the CDR3, the full variable domain is EAGVTQFPSHSVIEKGQTVTLRCDPISGHDNLYWYRRVMGKEIKFLLHFVKESKQDESGMPNNRFLAERTGGTYSTLKVQPAELEDSGVYFCASSQGAEQFFGPGTRLTVL.

This clone was counted a few times. The rearrangement links TRBV20-1 to TRBJ2-3, with 9 bases that match TRBD1. With 3 bases clipped from V and 4 bases from J, the junction kept 5 bases outside the gene matches. Germline loops: CDR1 DFQATT, CDR2 SNEGSKA (reference sequence). This CDR3 spans 14 amino acids. Written as DNA, the CDR3 is TGCAGTGCTAGTACGGGGACAGGGTCAGATACGCAGTATTTT. Its translation is CSASTGTGSDTQYF.